Listed below are T cell receptor beta chains from one sample, sequenced in a study of T cell responses to AZD1222 COVID-19 vaccine. Clones were read by immunoSEQ multiplex PCR, and TCRdb kept only the in-frame ones, dropping some. The data show about 78,000 clones, with roughly 90% seen just once and roughly 24% held by the top ten. This material consisted of peripheral blood, taken on day 0 of AZD1222 vaccination. The receptor source for this set is an adult in good health. The CDR3 runs from the conserved cysteine through the conserved F or W. The D gene is left open where the match is weak. Clone size appears in some rows only: once, few, many, or a class for an expanded clone.

TGTGCCAGCAGCGGTTTTGGGACGAACACTGAAGCTTTCTTT	CASSGFGTNTEAFF	.	.	14	TRBV7-9	TRBJ1-1
TGTGCCAGTAGTTCTACAGGCGTCTATGGCTACACCTTC	CASSSTGVYGYTF	few	.	13	TRBV19	TRBJ1-2
TGTGCCAGCAGTTCCCCGGGACAGGGGAACGGGAACACCATATATTTT	CASSSPGQGNGNTIYF	.	TRBD1	16	TRBV28	TRBJ1-3
TGTGCCAGCAGCGTAAGGGACAGGGCGAACACTGAAGCTTTCTTT	CASSVRDRANTEAFF	.	TRBD1	15	TRBV9	TRBJ1-1
TGTGCCATCAGTGATTTAACGGGGAACTATGGCTACACCTTC	CAISDLTGNYGYTF	.	.	14	TRBV10-3	TRBJ1-2
TGTGCCAGCATCCCAGGCAGGGGGCTCACTAATGAAAAACTGTTTTTT	CASIPGRGLTNEKLFF	.	TRBD1	16	TRBV6-6	TRBJ1-4
TGTGCCTGGAAAGGGACCTCTGGGGCCAACGTCCTGACTTTC	CAWKGTSGANVLTF	.	.	14	TRBV30	TRBJ2-6
TGTGCCAGCAGTTTACGTCAACAAGAGACCCAGTACTTC	CASSLRQQETQYF	.	.	13	TRBV12-3/TRBV12-4	TRBJ2-5
TGTGCCAGCAGTCCCACCCTGGGGGGGGTGGCCGAGCAGTACTTC	CASSPTLGGVAEQYF	once	TRBD2	15	TRBV6-2/TRBV6-3	TRBJ2-7
TGTGCCAGCAGCTTTGGAGTTGGCTCCTACAATGAGCAGTTCTTC	CASSFGVGSYNEQFF	.	.	15	TRBV7-2	TRBJ2-1
TGTGCCAGCAGCTTAGCAGGGTCGCCCTCCTACGAGCAGTACTTC	CASSLAGSPSYEQYF	.	.	15	TRBV7-2	TRBJ2-7
TGTGCCAGCACCTCAAGGGCTGCCTCCTATGGCTACACCTTC	CASTSRAASYGYTF	.	.	14	TRBV28	TRBJ1-2
TGTGCCAGCAGCTCCCAGACTAGAGGGGTTGAGCAGTTCTTC	CASSSQTRGVEQFF	.	.	14	TRBV7-2	TRBJ2-1
TGTGCCTGGAGGGGGCAGTTCACCGGGGAGCTGTTTTTT	CAWRGQFTGELFF	.	.	13	TRBV30	TRBJ2-2
TGCGCCAGCAGCCCTACCAACAGGGGATCCTACGAGCAGTACTTC	CASSPTNRGSYEQYF	once	TRBD1	15	TRBV4-1	TRBJ2-7
TGCGCCAGCAGCTCGACAGGGGTCGAGCAGTACTTC	CASSSTGVEQYF	.	TRBD1	12	TRBV5-1	TRBJ2-7
TGTGCCAGCAGCCGGGACAGGCTTTTACCCGGGGAGCTGTTTTTT	CASSRDRLLPGELFF	.	TRBD1	15	TRBV5-8	TRBJ2-2
TGCGCCAGCAGCTTGGTTGCAGGGGGTTACAATGAGCAGTTCTTC	CASSLVAGGYNEQFF	.	TRBD1	15	TRBV5-1	TRBJ2-1
TGTGCCAGCAGCTTGGAAGGGTCCAAGACATCAATTTCACCCCTCCACTTT	CASSLEGSKTSISPLHF	few	.	17	TRBV5-5	TRBJ1-6
TGTGCCAGCAGCTTAGGGACAGGGTCGACAGATACGCAGTATTTT	CASSLGTGSTDTQYF	.	TRBD1	15	TRBV7-9	TRBJ2-3
TGTGCCATCAGTGGGGCGGGAGGGCCGGACGAGCAGTACTTC	CAISGAGGPDEQYF	.	TRBD2	14	TRBV10-3	TRBJ2-7
TGTGCCAGCAGTTTAGGACAGGGAGGGGATACGCAGTATTTT	CASSLGQGGDTQYF	.	.	14	TRBV28	TRBJ2-3
TGTGCCAGCTCACCTGAGTCCTACGAGCAGTACTTC	CASSPESYEQYF	.	.	12	TRBV18	TRBJ2-7
TGTGCCAGCAGCCCCCGGACAGGGAGCTCCTACGAGCAGTACTTC	CASSPRTGSSYEQYF	.	TRBD1	15	TRBV11-1	TRBJ2-7
TGTGCCAGCAGCCGCCAGACAGGGCCTGGAAACACCATATATTTT	CASSRQTGPGNTIYF	.	TRBD1	15	TRBV27	TRBJ1-3
TGTGCCAGCAGCTTAAGTTCAGGCAATGAGCAGTTCTTC	CASSLSSGNEQFF	.	.	13	TRBV7-3	TRBJ2-1
TGTGCCAGTAGTTCTCCCGGACAGGGTCCGGGTGGCTACACCTTC	CASSSPGQGPGGYTF	once	TRBD1	15	TRBV19	TRBJ1-2
TGTGCCAGCTCACCACCTCAGGGGACTGGCTACACCTTC	CASSPPQGTGYTF	.	.	13	TRBV18	TRBJ1-2
TGTGCCAGCAGCTTAGAGGTCAGGGCGTACGAGCAGTACTTC	CASSLEVRAYEQYF	.	.	14	TRBV7-2	TRBJ2-7
TGTGCCAGCAGTGCCTTCGGGGGCCCCACTGAAGCTTTCTTT	CASSAFGGPTEAFF	few	.	14	TRBV9	TRBJ1-1
TGTGCCACTCGGGCCAGCAGGGGGTTTGGAAACACCATATATTTT	CATRASRGFGNTIYF	once	TRBD1	15	TRBV6-5	TRBJ1-3
TGTGCCAGCAGCGCGACCCTAGGGGGCTGGGTGAACACTGAAGCTTTCTTT	CASSATLGGWVNTEAFF	.	TRBD1	17	TRBV9	TRBJ1-1
TGTGCCAGCAGCGATAGCGGGACGTCCTACAATGAGCAGTTCTTC	CASSDSGTSYNEQFF	.	TRBD2	15	TRBV7-2	TRBJ2-1
TGTGCCAGCTCACCGACTAGCGGGGACACAGATACGCAGTATTTT	CASSPTSGDTDTQYF	.	TRBD2	15	TRBV18	TRBJ2-3
TGTGCCAGCAGTTGGACGTCCGGGGAGCTGTTTTTT	CASSWTSGELFF	.	.	12	TRBV28	TRBJ2-2
TGTGCCAGCAGCTTGGCCCGGACATTACAAGAGACCCAGTACTTC	CASSLARTLQETQYF	.	.	15	TRBV5-6	TRBJ2-5
TGTGCCAGCAGCGCCGGGACAGGCACAGATACGCAGTATTTT	CASSAGTGTDTQYF	.	TRBD1	14	TRBV7-7	TRBJ2-3
TGTGCCAGCAGTGAAAGTTTCAGGCCCCGAGCCGGTCAGCCCCAGCATTTT	CASSESFRPRAGQPQHF	.	.	17	TRBV2	TRBJ1-5
TGTGCCAGCTCACGACCGGACAGAGATGAAGCTTTCTTT	CASSRPDRDEAFF	.	.	13	TRBV18	TRBJ1-1
TGTGCCAGCAGCCAACTTAGCACAGATACGCAGTATTTT	CASSQLSTDTQYF	.	.	13	TRBV3-1/TRBV3-2	TRBJ2-3
TGCGCCAGCAGCCAAGATGGTTGGGAAAGGGATGGCTACACCTTC	CASSQDGWERDGYTF	.	.	15	TRBV4-3	TRBJ1-2